This TCR beta chain was profiled in a study of blood T cell repertoires in COVID-19. Study context: Both acute and convalescent COVID-19 samples were obtained from the United States, Italy and Spain. PBMCs, B-cell-depleted T cells, or T cells were the source of the cDNA or gDNA that made up the material.

Using immunoSEQ multiplex PCR, the repertoire was profiled, and TCRdb retains in-frame clones only, with some absent. The table records 65,000 to 85,000 clones, approximately 90% of them present only once. CDR1 is ENHRY, CDR2 SYGVKD, per germline. The V end was cut by 3 bases, the J end by 2 bases, with 11 bases between. This CDR3 is 15 amino acids long. This rearrangement joins TRBV10-3 to TRBJ2-4; D not certain. The source of this sequence is a human donor in a cohort sampled during active COVID-19. Sequencing was done on a sample of peripheral blood. CDR3 in amino acids: CAISDSRQSKNIQYF. CDR3 in DNA: TGTGCCATCAGTGATAGCCGCCAGTCCAAAAACATTCAGTACTTC.